These 23 T cell receptor beta chains were all obtained from the same sample, sequenced in a study of T-cell reconstitution after alpha-beta-depleted transplantation in children. The TCRbeta library incorporated unique molecular identifiers. TCRdb used MiXCR to reprocess the PCR reads, holding one entry per CDR3 protein. Found here are hundreds of thousands of distinct CDR3 sequences, roughly 15% of them singletons; the top ten hold about 4.6%. This specimen was PBMCs, mostly from graft donor cells, taken 360 days after TCRalphabeta/CD19-depleted stem cell transplant. The origin of the receptors is a male patient younger than 18 who had a stem cell transplant for acute lymphoblastic leukemia, so the T cells may come from the graft donor.

This clonotype has only a few counts. The gene calls are TRBV7-2 and TRBJ1-2; possible D gene TRBD1, 6 bases. The V end lost 5 bases, the J end lost 2 bases, and 15 bases lay between the germline ends. The CDR3 loop spans 15 amino acids. Germline V gene data show CDR1 as SGHTA and CDR2 as FQGNSA. This CDR3 reads CASSPLLGQNYGYTF. The CDR3 coding sequence is TGTGCCAGCAGCCCCTTGCTCGGACAGAACTATGGCTACACCTTC. The full variable domain, completed using reference TRBV7-2 and TRBJ1-2, is GAGVSQSPSNKVTEKGKDVELRCDPISGHTALYWYRQSLGQGLEFLIYFQGNSAPDKSGLPSDRFSAERTGGSVSTLTIQRTQQEDSAVYLCASSPLLGQNYGYTFGSGTRLTVV.

There are a few counts of this clonotype. The chain has TRBV11-1 and TRBJ2-1; TRBD2 agrees at 11 bases. V gave up 2 bases and J gave up 8 bases; unmatched junction bases: 8. The CDR3 sequence is 16 residues long. CDR1 and CDR2 from the germline V gene are SGHAT and FQDESV (reference sequence). The DNA of the CDR3 is TGTGCCAGCAGCTTACCGACTAGCGGGACTGAGTATGAGCAGTTCTTC. It is translated as CASSLPTSGTEYEQFF.

This clonotype has a handful of counts. The chain couples TRBV5-1 to TRBJ2-1; 12 nucleotides align to TRBD2. The CDR3 contains 15 residues. V gave up 3 bases and J gave up 10 bases; unmatched junction bases: 8. CDR1 and CDR2 (germline): SGHRS, YFSETQ. In DNA form, the CDR3 reads TGCGCCAGCAGCTCCCGGACTAGCGGGAAGGAAGAGCAGTTCTTC. It translates to CASSSRTSGKEEQFF.

In DNA form, the CDR3 reads TGTGCCAGCAGAGCCAGGGGACTTAATAATTCACCCCTCCACTTT. It yields the protein CASRARGLNNSPLHF. This chain links TRBV2 with TRBJ1-6; possibly TRBD1 for D (6 bases). Trimming stripped 6 bases from V and 5 bases from J, with 14 bases between. The CDR3 covers 15 residues. Germline CDR1 reads SNHLY; CDR2 reads FYNNEI. Complete variable domain (other parts from reference TRBV2 and TRBJ1-6): EPEVTQTPSHQVTQMGQEVILRCVPISNHLYFYWYRQILGQKVEFLVSFYNNEISEKSEIFDDQFSVERPDGSNFTLKIRSTKLEDSAMYFCASRARGLNNSPLHFGNGTRLTVT.

This clonotype was seen at least ten times. This rearrangement joins TRBV6-5 to TRBJ2-1, with a tentative D call TRBD2 (6 bases). V lost 0 bases and J 2 bases, leaving 17 bases between the germline ends. The length of the CDR3 is 18 residues. Germline V gives CDR1 MNHEY, CDR2 SVGAGI. CDR3 sequence (DNA): TGTGCCAGCAGTTACTCGACTGGGAGGTTACTCCCCTACAATGAGCAGTTCTTC. This encodes CASSYSTGRLLPYNEQFF.

The table lists this clonotype with a few counts. The V call is TRBV10-3, the J call TRBJ2-7, with D perhaps given as TRBD1 or TRBD2 (6 bases each). V lost 6 bases, J lost 0 bases, and 9 bases lay in between. The CDR3 runs to 13 residues. Germline values: CDR1 ENHRY, CDR2 SYGVKD. Written as DNA, the CDR3 is TGTGCCATCAGGCGGGACACCTCCTACGAGCAGTACTTC. Translation: CAIRRDTSYEQYF.

The chain employs TRBV20-1 and TRBJ2-7, with D tentatively TRBD1 or TRBD2 (5 bases each). The CDR3 contains 13 residues. Germline V gene data show CDR1 as DFQATT and CDR2 as SNEGSKA (reference sequence). The ends were cut back, 4 bases at V and 2 bases at J, with 12 bases in the middle. CDR3 in amino acids: CSATRDHPYEQYF. The CDR3, as DNA: TGCAGTGCTACCCGGGACCACCCCTACGAGCAGTACTTC.

J is TRBJ2-1 and V is TRBV12-3 or TRBV12-4; D could derive from TRBD1 or TRBD2 (5 bases each). V lost 8 bases to trimming and J lost 7 bases, with 18 bases between them. The CDR3 has 14 amino acids. CDR3 residues: CASRGRGRRNEQFF. The CDR3 DNA reads as TGTGCCAGCCGGGGAAGGGGCAGGAGGAATGAGCAGTTCTTC.

The chain combines TRBV24-1 with TRBJ2-6; D is ambiguous. CDR1 KGHDR and CDR2 SFDVKD come from the germline V gene. Trimming left V 2 bases short and J 2 bases short, with 9 bases between. This CDR3 is 16 amino acids long. The CDR3 region has the DNA TGTGCCACCAGTGATTGGCCCCGGACTGGGGCCAACGTCCTGACTTTC. Residues: CATSDWPRTGANVLTF.

This chain links TRBV9 with TRBJ2-7; maybe TRBD2 (5 bases). V was pared by 0 bases and J by 2 bases, with 9 bases between. The CDR3 is 14 amino acids. Germline assignment: CDR1 SGDLS and CDR2 YYNGEE. CDR3 DNA sequence: TGTGCCAGCAGCGTAGCGGGATCCCCCTACGAGCAGTACTTC. Residues: CASSVAGSPYEQYF.

This chain links TRBV5-1 with TRBJ1-2; TRBD1 is a possible D gene (6 bases). This CDR3 spans 13 amino acids. V was trimmed by 4 bases and J by 4 bases, leaving 11 bases between them. Germline CDR1 SGHRS, CDR2 YFSETQ. The CDR3 loop reads CASSLQTGYGYTF. Here the CDR3 DNA reads TGCGCCAGCAGCCTCCAGACAGGCTATGGCTACACCTTC.

The V gene is TRBV2, the J gene TRBJ2-3, with D unresolved. V lost 8 bases to trimming and J lost 6 bases, with 9 bases between them. Germline V gives CDR1 SNHLY, CDR2 FYNNEI. The CDR3 consists of 11 residues. The CDR3 region has the DNA TGTGCCAGCGGAAAGGTGGATACGCAGTATTTT. Translated: CASGKVDTQYF. Full variable domain (remainder filled in from reference TRBV2 and TRBJ2-3): EPEVTQTPSHQVTQMGQEVILRCVPISNHLYFYWYRQILGQKVEFLVSFYNNEISEKSEIFDDQFSVERPDGSNFTLKIRSTKLEDSAMYFCASGKVDTQYFGPGTRLTVL.

This clonotype was seen more than once but under ten times. This rearrangement joins TRBV11-2 to TRBJ2-7; 9 bases agree with TRBD2. The CDR3 loop spans 15 amino acids. The germline V gene has CDR1 SGHAT and CDR2 FQNNGV. V lost 5 bases to trimming and J lost 2 bases; unmatched junction nucleotides: 7. CDR3 region: CASSPSGMVAYEQYF. In DNA form, the CDR3 reads TGTGCCAGCAGCCCTAGCGGGATGGTTGCCTACGAGCAGTACTTC.

The chain couples TRBV4-2 to TRBJ2-7; 7 nucleotides line up with TRBD2. After removal of 0 bases from V and 2 bases from J, the junction contained 7 bases not matched to a gene. The CDR3 runs 16 residues. Germline CDR1 and CDR2: LGHNA and YNFKEQ. The CDR3: CASSQDGLVPAYEQYF. The CDR3 DNA reads as TGTGCCAGCAGCCAAGACGGACTAGTACCCGCCTACGAGCAGTACTTC.

V and J are TRBV19 and TRBJ2-1; no reliable D call. Per germline, CDR1 LNHDA and CDR2 SQIVND (reference sequence). The CDR3 is 15 amino acids. V lost 2 bases and J 0 bases, leaving 8 bases between the germline ends. The CDR3 DNA reads TGTGCCAGTAGTATACCACGTAGCTCCTACAATGAGCAGTTCTTC. It is translated as CASSIPRSSYNEQFF. Full variable domain (rest looked up from reference TRBV19 and TRBJ2-1): DGGITQSPKYLFRKEGQNVTLSCEQNLNHDAMYWYRQDPGQGLRLIYYSQIVNDFQKGDIAEGYSVSREKKESFPLTVTSAQKNPTAFYLCASSIPRSSYNEQFFGPGTRLTVL.

This clonotype was seen a few times. This chain connects TRBV29-1 to TRBJ2-2; 8 bases match TRBD2. Germline trimming cut 3 bases from V and 5 bases from J; bases unmatched to any gene: 11. CDR1 SQVTM and CDR2 ANQGSEA come from the germline V gene. The CDR3 spans 16 residues. CDR3 in DNA: TGCAGCGTTGAGGGCGGGGCGGGAGGAGAAACCGGGGAGCTGTTTTTT. It encodes CSVEGGAGGETGELFF.

The table lists this clonotype with a few counts. The J gene is TRBJ2-1, the V gene TRBV11-3, with D perhaps TRBD2 (6 bases). Germline lookup yields CDR1 SGHNT and CDR2 YENEEA. Trimming took off 6 bases at V and 10 bases at J, with 10 bases between the two ends. The CDR3 contains 11 residues. CDR3 protein: CASRGAGEQFF. The CDR3 DNA reads as TGTGCCAGCAGAGGGGCGGGGGAGCAGTTCTTC.

This clonotype was counted between two and nine times. The chain links TRBV21-1 to TRBJ2-7; TRBD1 was called by the table and not checked on the DNA. TRBV21-1 is a recognized pseudogene. The CDR3 sequence is 18 residues long. For the CDR3, the DNA is TGTGCCAGCAGCAAAGGGAAAGGCCCAATCAGGGGGTTCTACGAGCAGTACTTC. Translation: CASSKGKGPIRGFYEQYF.

This clonotype was recorded many times. This sequence joins TRBV5-1 and TRBJ1-6; 9 nucleotides match TRBD1. J lost 10 bases, V lost 2 bases, and 7 bases had no gene match. Per germline, CDR1 SGHRS and CDR2 YFSETQ. The length of the CDR3 is 15 residues. The CDR3 region is CASSFYRDRESPLHF. CDR3 nucleotides: TGCGCCAGCAGCTTTTATCGGGACAGGGAATCACCCCTCCACTTT.

This clonotype was seen a few times. J is TRBJ2-1 and V is TRBV6-1, with D perhaps matching TRBD2 (6 bases). Germline V gives CDR1 MNHNS, CDR2 SASEGT. The length of the CDR3 is 14 residues. The V end lost 6 bases, the J end lost 4 bases, and 13 bases lay between the germline ends. The DNA for the CDR3 is TGTGCCAGCAGGACTAGTTGGGGGTACAATGAGCAGTTCTTC. Its translation is CASRTSWGYNEQFF.

This clonotype was picked up a small number of times. V gene TRBV12-5 combines with J gene TRBJ2-5; unclear D gene. Germline-derived CDR1 and CDR2 are LGHNT and FRNRAP. The CDR3 is 15 residues long. V dropped 3 bases and J dropped 1 base, with 12 bases sitting between them. The CDR3 DNA reads as TGTGCTAGTGGTTTTGGACGGTCCCTCCAAGAGACCCAGTACTTC. As protein: CASGFGRSLQETQYF.

V gene TRBV25-1 combines with J gene TRBJ2-5; 8 bases fit TRBD1. This CDR3 is 15 amino acids long. Looked up from germline, CDR1 is MGHDK and CDR2 is SYGVNS. V shed 1 base and J 1 base; nucleotides not matched to a gene: 2. The CDR3 is CASSESTGGQETQYF. DNA for the CDR3: TGTGCCAGCAGTGAATCAACAGGGGGCCAAGAGACCCAGTACTTC.

V is TRBV27 and J is TRBJ2-3, with 9 positions matching TRBD2. This CDR3 region has 17 residues. J lost 3 bases, V lost 5 bases, and 12 bases had no gene match. Germline loops: CDR1 MNHEY, CDR2 SMNVEV (reference sequence). This chain's CDR3 is CASSTLLLAGATDTQYF. The CDR3 DNA reads as TGTGCCAGCAGTACCCTACTATTAGCGGGAGCTACAGATACGCAGTATTTT.